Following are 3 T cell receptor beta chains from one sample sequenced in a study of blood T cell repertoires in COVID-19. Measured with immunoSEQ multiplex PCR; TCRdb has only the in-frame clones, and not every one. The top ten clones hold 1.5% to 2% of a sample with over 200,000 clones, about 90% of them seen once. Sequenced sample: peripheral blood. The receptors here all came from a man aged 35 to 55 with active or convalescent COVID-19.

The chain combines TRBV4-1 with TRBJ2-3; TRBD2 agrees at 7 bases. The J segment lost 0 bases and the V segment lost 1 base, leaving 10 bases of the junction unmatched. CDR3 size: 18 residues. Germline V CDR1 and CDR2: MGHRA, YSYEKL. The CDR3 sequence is CASSQVPFGGGSTDTQYF. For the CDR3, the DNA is TGCGCCAGCAGCCAAGTTCCCTTTGGGGGGGGAAGCACAGATACGCAGTATTTT.

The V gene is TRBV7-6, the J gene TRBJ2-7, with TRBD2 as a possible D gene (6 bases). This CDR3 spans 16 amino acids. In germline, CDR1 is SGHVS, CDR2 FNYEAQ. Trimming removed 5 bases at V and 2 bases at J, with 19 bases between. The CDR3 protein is CASSALAGTPTYEQYF. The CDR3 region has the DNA TGTGCCAGCAGCGCCCTAGCCGGGACTCCGACCTACGAGCAGTACTTC. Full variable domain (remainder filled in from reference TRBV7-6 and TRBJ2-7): GAGVSQSPRYKVTKRGQDVALRCDPISGHVSLYWYRQALGQGPEFLTYFNYEAQQDKSGLPNDRFSAERPEGSISTLTIQRTEQRDSAMYRCASSALAGTPTYEQYFGPGTRLTVT.

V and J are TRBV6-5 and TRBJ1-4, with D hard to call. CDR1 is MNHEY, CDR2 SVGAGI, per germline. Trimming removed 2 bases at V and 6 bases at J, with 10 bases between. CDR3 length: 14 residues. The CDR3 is CASSYRAADEKLFF. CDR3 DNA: TGTGCCAGCAGTTACAGGGCAGCGGATGAAAAACTGTTTTTT.